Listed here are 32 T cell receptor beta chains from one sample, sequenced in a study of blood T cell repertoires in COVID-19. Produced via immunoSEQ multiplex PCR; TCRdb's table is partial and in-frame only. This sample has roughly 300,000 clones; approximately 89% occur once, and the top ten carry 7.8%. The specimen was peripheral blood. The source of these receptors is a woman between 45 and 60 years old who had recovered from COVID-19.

CDR3 amino acids: CSVEVVLAGGEKLFF. The CDR3, as DNA: TGCAGCGTTGAAGTTGTGTTGGCAGGAGGTGAAAAACTGTTTTTT. This chain joins TRBV29-1 and TRBJ1-4; D unresolved. Per germline, CDR1 SQVTM and CDR2 ANQGSEA. V was pared by 1 base and J by 7 bases, with 16 bases between. This CDR3 has 15 residues.

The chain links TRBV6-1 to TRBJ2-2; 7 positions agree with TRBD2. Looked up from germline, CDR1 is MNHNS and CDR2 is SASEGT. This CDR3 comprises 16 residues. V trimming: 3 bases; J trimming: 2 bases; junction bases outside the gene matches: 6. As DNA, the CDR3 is TGTGCCAGCAGTGATTGGGCGGGGGAAAACACCGGGGAGCTGTTTTTT. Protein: CASSDWAGENTGELFF.

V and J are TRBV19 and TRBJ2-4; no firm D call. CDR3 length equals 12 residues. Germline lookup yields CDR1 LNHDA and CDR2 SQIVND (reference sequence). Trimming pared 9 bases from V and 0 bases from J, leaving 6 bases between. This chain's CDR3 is CASFLAKNIQYF. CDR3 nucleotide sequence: TGTGCCAGCTTCCTAGCCAAAAACATTCAGTACTTC.

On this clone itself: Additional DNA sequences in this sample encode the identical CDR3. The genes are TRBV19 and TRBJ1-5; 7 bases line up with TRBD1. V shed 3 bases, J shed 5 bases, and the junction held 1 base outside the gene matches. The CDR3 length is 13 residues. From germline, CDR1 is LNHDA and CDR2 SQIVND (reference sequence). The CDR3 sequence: CASSIDRDQPQHF. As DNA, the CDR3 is TGTGCCAGTAGTATTGACAGGGATCAGCCCCAGCATTTT.

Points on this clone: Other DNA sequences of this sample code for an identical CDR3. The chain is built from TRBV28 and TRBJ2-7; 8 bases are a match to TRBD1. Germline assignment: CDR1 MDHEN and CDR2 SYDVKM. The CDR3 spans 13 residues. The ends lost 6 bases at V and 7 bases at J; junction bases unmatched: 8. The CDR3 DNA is TGTGCCAGCAGCTCAGGACAGGGCGGGGAGCAGTACTTC. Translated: CASSSGQGGEQYF.

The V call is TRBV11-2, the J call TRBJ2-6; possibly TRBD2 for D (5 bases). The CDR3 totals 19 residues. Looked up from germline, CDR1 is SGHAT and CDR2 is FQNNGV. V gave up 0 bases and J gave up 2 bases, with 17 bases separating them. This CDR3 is CASSLDLRGRSTGANVLTF. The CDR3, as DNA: TGTGCCAGCAGCTTAGATCTTCGGGGTAGGAGCACTGGGGCCAACGTCCTGACTTTC.

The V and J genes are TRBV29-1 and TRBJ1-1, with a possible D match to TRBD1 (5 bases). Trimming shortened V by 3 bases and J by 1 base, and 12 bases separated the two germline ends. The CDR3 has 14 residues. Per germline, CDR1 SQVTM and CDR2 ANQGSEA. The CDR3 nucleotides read TGCAGCGTTGATGCCGGGGGGGGGAACACTGAAGCTTTCTTT. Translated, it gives CSVDAGGGNTEAFF.

Here the CDR3 reads CASSVARDYGYTF. CDR3 DNA: TGTGCCAGCAGTGTAGCCAGGGACTATGGCTACACCTTC. The J gene is TRBJ1-2, the V gene TRBV6-1; D perhaps matches TRBD1 (5 bases). CDR3 length: 13 amino acids. CDR1 is MNHNS and CDR2 is SASEGT in the germline V gene. Trimming cost V 4 bases and J 3 bases, with 9 bases left between them.

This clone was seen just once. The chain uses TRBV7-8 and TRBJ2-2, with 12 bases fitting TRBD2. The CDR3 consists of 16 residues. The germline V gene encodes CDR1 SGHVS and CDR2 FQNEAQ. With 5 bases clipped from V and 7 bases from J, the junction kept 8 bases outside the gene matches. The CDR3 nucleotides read TGTGCCAGCAGCCGAGGACTAGCGGGAAGGGTCGGGGAGCTGTTTTTT. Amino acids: CASSRGLAGRVGELFF.

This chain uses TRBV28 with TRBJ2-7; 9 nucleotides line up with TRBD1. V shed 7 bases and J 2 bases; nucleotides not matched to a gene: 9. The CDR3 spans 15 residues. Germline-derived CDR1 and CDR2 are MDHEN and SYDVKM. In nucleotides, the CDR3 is TGTGCCAGCAACACTCCGGGACAGGGACCCTACGAGCAGTACTTC. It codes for CASNTPGQGPYEQYF.

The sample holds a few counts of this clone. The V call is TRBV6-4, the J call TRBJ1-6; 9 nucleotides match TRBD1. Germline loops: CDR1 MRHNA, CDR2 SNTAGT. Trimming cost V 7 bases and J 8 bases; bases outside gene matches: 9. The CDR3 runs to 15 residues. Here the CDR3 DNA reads TGTGCCAGCAAGCAGGACAGGGGCATCGATTCACCCCTCCACTTT. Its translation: CASKQDRGIDSPLHF.

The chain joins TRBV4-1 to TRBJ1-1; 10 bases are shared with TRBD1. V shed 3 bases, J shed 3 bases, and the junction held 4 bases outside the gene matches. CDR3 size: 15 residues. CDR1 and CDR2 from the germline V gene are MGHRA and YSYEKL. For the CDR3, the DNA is TGCGCCAGCAGCCAGTGGGGGACAGGGGACACTGAAGCTTTCTTT. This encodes CASSQWGTGDTEAFF.

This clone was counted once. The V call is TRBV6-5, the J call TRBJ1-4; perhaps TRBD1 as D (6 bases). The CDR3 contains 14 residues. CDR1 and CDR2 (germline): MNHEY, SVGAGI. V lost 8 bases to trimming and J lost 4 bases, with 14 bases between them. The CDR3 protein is CASGQGTFNEKLFF. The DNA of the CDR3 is TGTGCCAGCGGGCAGGGGACGTTTAATGAAAAACTGTTTTTT.

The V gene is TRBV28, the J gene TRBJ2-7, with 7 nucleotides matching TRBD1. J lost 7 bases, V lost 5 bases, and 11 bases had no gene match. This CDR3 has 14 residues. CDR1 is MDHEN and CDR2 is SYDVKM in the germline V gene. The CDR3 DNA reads TGTGCCAGCAGTCACCTGACAGGGCCGGGGGAGCAGTACTTC. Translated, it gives CASSHLTGPGEQYF. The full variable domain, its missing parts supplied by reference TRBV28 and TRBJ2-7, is DVKVTQSSRYLVKRTGEKVFLECVQDMDHENMFWYRQDPGLGLRLIYFSYDVKMKEKGDIPEGYSVSREKKERFSLILESASTNQTSMYLCASSHLTGPGEQYFGPGTRLTVT.

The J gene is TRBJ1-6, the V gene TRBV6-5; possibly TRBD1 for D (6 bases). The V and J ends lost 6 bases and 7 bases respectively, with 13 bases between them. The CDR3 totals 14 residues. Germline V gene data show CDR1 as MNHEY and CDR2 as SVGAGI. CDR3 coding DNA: TGTGCCAGCAGCCCATGGGGGCTCAATTCACCCCTCCACTTT. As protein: CASSPWGLNSPLHF.

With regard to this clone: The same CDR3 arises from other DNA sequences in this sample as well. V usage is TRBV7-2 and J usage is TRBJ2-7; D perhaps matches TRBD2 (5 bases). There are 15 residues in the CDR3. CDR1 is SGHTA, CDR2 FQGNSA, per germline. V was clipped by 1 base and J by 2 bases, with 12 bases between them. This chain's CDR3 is CASSLDSSGAYEQYF. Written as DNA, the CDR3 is TGTGCCAGCAGCTTAGATTCTTCCGGGGCCTACGAGCAGTACTTC.

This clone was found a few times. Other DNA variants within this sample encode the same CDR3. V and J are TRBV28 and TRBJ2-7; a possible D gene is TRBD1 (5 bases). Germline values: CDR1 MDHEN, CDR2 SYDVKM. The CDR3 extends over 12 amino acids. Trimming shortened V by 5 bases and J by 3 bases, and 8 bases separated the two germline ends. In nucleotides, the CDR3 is TGTGCCAGCAGTAGGGGATACTACGAGCAGTACTTC. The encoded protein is CASSRGYYEQYF.

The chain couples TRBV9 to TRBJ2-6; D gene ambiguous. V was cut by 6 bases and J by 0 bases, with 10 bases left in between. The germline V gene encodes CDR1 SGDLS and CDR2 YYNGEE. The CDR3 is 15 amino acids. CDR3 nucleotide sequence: TGTGCCAGCACCGCAGGTGTCTCTGGGGCCAACGTCCTGACTTTC. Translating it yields CASTAGVSGANVLTF. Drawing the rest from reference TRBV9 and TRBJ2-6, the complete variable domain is DSGVTQTPKHLITATGQRVTLRCSPRSGDLSVYWYQQSLDQGLQFLIQYYNGEERAKGNILERFSAQQFPDLHSELNLSSLELGDSALYFCASTAGVSGANVLTFGAGSRLTVL.

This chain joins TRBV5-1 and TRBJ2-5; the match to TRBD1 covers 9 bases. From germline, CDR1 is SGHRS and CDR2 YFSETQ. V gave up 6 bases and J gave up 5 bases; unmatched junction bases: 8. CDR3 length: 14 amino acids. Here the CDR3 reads CASKSGTGTETQYF. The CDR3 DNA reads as TGCGCCAGCAAGTCCGGGACAGGGACGGAGACCCAGTACTTC.

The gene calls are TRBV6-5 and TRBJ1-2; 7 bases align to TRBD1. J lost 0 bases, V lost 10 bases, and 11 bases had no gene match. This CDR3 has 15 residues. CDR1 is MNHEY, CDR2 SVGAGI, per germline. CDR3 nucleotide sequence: TGTGCCACTCGCTCAATTGACAGGGCTAACTATGGCTACACCTTC. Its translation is CATRSIDRANYGYTF.

The CDR3 spells CASSRVGASVAEKLFF. The CDR3 bases are TGCGCCAGCAGCAGGGTGGGGGCTTCGGTCGCGGAAAAACTGTTTTTT. This sequence joins TRBV5-1 and TRBJ1-4; weak D call: TRBD1 (6 bases). The germline V gene encodes CDR1 SGHRS and CDR2 YFSETQ. V was pared by 4 bases and J by 8 bases, with 21 bases between. This CDR3 has 16 amino acids.

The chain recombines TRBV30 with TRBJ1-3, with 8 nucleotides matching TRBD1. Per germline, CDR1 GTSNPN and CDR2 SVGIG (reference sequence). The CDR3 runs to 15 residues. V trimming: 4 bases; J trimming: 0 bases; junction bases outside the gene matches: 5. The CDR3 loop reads CAWTTGGSSGNTIYF. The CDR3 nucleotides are TGTGCCTGGACAACAGGGGGTTCCTCTGGAAACACCATATATTTT.

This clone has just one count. CDR3 amino acids: CATADRGPNTEAFF. The CDR3 DNA reads TGTGCCACCGCGGACAGGGGGCCGAACACTGAAGCTTTCTTT. V gene TRBV27 combines with J gene TRBJ1-1; 11 bases are shared with TRBD1. The CDR3 is 14 residues long. Looked up from germline, CDR1 is MNHEY and CDR2 is SMNVEV (reference sequence). V lost 10 bases to trimming and J lost 1 base; unmatched junction nucleotides: 5.

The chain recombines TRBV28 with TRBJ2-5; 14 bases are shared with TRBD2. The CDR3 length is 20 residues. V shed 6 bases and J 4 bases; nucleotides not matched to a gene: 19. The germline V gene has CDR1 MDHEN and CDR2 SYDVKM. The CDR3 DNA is TGTGCCAGCAGGAAAACCCCCTGGACTAGCGGGGGGACGAGGGGAGAGACCCAGTACTTC. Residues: CASRKTPWTSGGTRGETQYF. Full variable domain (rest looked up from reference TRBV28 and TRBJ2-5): DVKVTQSSRYLVKRTGEKVFLECVQDMDHENMFWYRQDPGLGLRLIYFSYDVKMKEKGDIPEGYSVSREKKERFSLILESASTNQTSMYLCASRKTPWTSGGTRGETQYFGPGTRLLVL.

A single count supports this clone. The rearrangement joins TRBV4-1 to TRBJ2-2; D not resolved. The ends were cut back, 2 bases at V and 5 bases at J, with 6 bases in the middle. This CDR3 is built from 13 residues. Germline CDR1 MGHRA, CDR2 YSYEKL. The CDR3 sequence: CASSQYTTGELFF. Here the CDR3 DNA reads TGCGCCAGCAGCCAATATACAACCGGGGAGCTGTTTTTT.

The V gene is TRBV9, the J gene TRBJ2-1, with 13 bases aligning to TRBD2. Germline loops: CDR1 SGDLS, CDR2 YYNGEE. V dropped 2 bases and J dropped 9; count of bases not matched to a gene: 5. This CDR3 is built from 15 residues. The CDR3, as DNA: TGTGCCAGCAGCGTCCGGACTAGCGGGAGAGGTGAGCAGTTCTTC. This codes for CASSVRTSGRGEQFF.

The CDR3 is CASSSEESVPHEQYF. In nucleotides, the CDR3 is TGTGCCAGCAGCTCGGAGGAGAGTGTACCCCACGAGCAGTACTTC. The gene calls are TRBV5-4 and TRBJ2-7; TRBD2 might be the D (5 bases). The CDR3 is 15 amino acids. V shed 3 bases and J shed 5 bases, with 18 bases lying between them. The germline V gene encodes CDR1 SGHNT and CDR2 YYREEE (reference sequence).

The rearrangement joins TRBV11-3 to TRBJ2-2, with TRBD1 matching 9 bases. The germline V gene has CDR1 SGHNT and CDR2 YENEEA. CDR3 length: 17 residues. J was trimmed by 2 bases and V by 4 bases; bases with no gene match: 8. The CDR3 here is CASSSEWGQGNTGELFF. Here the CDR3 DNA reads TGTGCCAGCAGCTCGGAATGGGGACAGGGAAACACCGGGGAGCTGTTTTTT. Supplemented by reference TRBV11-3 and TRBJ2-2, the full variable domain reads EAGVVQSPRYKIIEKKQPVAFWCNPISGHNTLYWYLQNLGQGPELLIRYENEEAVDDSQLPKDRFSAERLKGVDSTLKIQPAELGDSAVYLCASSSEWGQGNTGELFFGEGSRLTVL.

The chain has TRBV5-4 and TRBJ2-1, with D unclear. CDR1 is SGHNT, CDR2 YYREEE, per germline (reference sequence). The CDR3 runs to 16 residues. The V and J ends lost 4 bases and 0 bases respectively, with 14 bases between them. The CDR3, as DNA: TGTGCCAGCAGCAGCCAAAGTCGGAGCTCCTACAATGAGCAGTTCTTC. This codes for CASSSQSRSSYNEQFF. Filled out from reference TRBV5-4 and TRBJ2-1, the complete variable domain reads ETGVTQSPTHLIKTRGQQVTLRCSSQSGHNTVSWYQQALGQGPQFIFQYYREEENGRGNFPPRFSGLQFPNYSSELNVNALELDDSALYLCASSSQSRSSYNEQFFGPGTRLTVL.

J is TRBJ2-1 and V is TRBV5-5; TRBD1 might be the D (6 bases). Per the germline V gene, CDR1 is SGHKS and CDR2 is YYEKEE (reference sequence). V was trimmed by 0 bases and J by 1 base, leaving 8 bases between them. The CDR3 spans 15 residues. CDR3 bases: TGTGCCAGCAGCTTGGAACAGGGTTCCTACAATGAGCAGTTCTTC. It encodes CASSLEQGSYNEQFF.

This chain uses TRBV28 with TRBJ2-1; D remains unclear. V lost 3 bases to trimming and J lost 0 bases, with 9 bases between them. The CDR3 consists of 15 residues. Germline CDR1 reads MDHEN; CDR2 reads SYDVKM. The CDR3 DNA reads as TGTGCCAGCAGTTTTTTGGTGAGCTCCTACAATGAGCAGTTCTTC. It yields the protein CASSFLVSSYNEQFF.

In nucleotides, the CDR3 is TGTGCCAGCAGCCCTCGGAGGCGGCGAGCTTTCTTT. Its protein product is CASSPRRRRAFF. V is TRBV21-1 and J is TRBJ1-1. TRBV21-1 is a pseudogene segment. There are 12 residues in the CDR3.